This TCR beta chain was documented in a study of a mutant IDH1 vaccine in newly diagnosed glioma. This sample's time point: week 11, during vaccination. Every vaccine dose comprised 300 ug of mutant IDH1 20-mer peptide plus topical imiquimod. Points on this clone: Antigen: not known.

Between the trimmed V and J ends, which lost 0 bases and 7 bases, there was a span of 13 bases. The germline CDR1 and CDR2 sequences are LNHNV and YYDKDF (reference sequence). The CDR3 has 15 amino acids. Here immunoSEQ multiplex PCR was the method, and the copy in TCRdb shows in-frame clones only, minus some. Among around 31,000 clones listed, around 91% were seen once. The specimen was PBMCs, collected from a glioma patient whose treatment included an IDH1 peptide vaccine. The chain has TRBV15 and TRBJ1-5; D is ambiguous. The sequence was collected from a man younger than 35 with glioma. The CDR3 bases are TGTGCCACCAGCAGAGATCTGGTCTTGGGGCAGCCCCAGCATTTT. Its translation: CATSRDLVLGQPQHF.